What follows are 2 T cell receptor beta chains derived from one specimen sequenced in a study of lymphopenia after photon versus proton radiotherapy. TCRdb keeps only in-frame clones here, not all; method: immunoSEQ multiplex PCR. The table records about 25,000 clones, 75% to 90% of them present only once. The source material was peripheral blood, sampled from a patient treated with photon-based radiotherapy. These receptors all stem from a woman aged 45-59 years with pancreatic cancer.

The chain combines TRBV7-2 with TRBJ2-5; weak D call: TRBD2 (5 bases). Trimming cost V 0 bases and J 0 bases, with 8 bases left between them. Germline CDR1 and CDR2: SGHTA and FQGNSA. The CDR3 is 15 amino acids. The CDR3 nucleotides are TGTGCCAGCAGCTTAGCGGGAGAGTACCAAGAGACCCAGTACTTC. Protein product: CASSLAGEYQETQYF.

CDR3 amino acids: CATSRDSSLGNGYTF. The CDR3 DNA sequence: TGTGCCACCAGCAGAGATTCTTCCCTAGGCAATGGCTACACCTTC. The rearrangement joins TRBV15 to TRBJ1-2; no firm D call. CDR1 LNHNV and CDR2 YYDKDF come from the germline V gene (reference sequence). The CDR3 loop spans 15 amino acids. With 0 bases removed from V and 6 bases from J, the gap between germline ends came to 14 bases.